Presented here are 23 T cell receptor beta chains from one specimen sequenced in a study of blood T cell repertoires in COVID-19. Generated by immunoSEQ multiplex PCR, the TCRdb table keeps only in-frame clones and is missing some. The data hold approximately 78,000 clones, with roughly 83% observed a single time. Sequencing input: peripheral blood. The receptor set was obtained from a woman older than 75 with acute or convalescent COVID-19.

The chain combines TRBV18 with TRBJ1-2; 7 bases match TRBD1. V lost 4 bases and J lost 3; bases outside the gene matches: 8. Germline CDR1 and CDR2: KGHSH and LQKENI. This CDR3 region has 15 residues. CDR3 region: CASSLSPGQHYGYTF. In DNA form, the CDR3 reads TGTGCCAGCTCACTCTCTCCGGGACAGCACTATGGCTACACCTTC.

This sequence joins TRBV7-2 and TRBJ1-5; perhaps TRBD1 as D (5 bases). CDR3 size: 15 residues. Germline V CDR1 and CDR2: SGHTA, FQGNSA. V lost 5 bases and J lost 2, with 13 bases in between. Written as DNA, the CDR3 is TGTGCCAGCAGCGGGCGGGACCGGCGCAATCAGCCCCAGCATTTT. It is translated as CASSGRDRRNQPQHF. Combining the CDR3 with reference TRBV7-2 and TRBJ1-5 gives the whole variable domain GAGVSQSPSNKVTEKGKDVELRCDPISGHTALYWYRQSLGQGLEFLIYFQGNSAPDKSGLPSDRFSAERTGGSVSTLTIQRTQQEDSAVYLCASSGRDRRNQPQHFGDGTRLSIL.

This clone was observed a few times. The genes are TRBV2 and TRBJ1-4, with D uncertain. V gave up 4 bases and J gave up 6 bases, with 6 bases separating them. From germline, CDR1 is SNHLY and CDR2 FYNNEI. This CDR3 has 12 residues. Here the CDR3 reads CASSALDEKLFF. The CDR3 nucleotides read TGTGCCAGCAGTGCACTCGATGAAAAACTGTTTTTT.

The chain joins TRBV27 to TRBJ1-4, with a weak D call TRBD1 (6 bases). CDR1 MNHEY and CDR2 SMNVEV come from the germline V gene (reference sequence). The CDR3 spans 13 residues. V lost 3 bases and J 5 bases, leaving 7 bases between the germline ends. CDR3 sequence reads: CASSFTGNEKLFF. DNA for the CDR3: TGTGCCAGCAGTTTCACAGGGAATGAAAAACTGTTTTTT.

This rearrangement joins TRBV7-8 to TRBJ1-2, with D perhaps TRBD1 (6 bases). This CDR3 has 12 residues. CDR1 is SGHVS, CDR2 FQNEAQ, per germline. V lost 5 bases, J lost 5 bases, and 9 bases lay in between. The DNA for the CDR3 is TGTGCCAGCAGCCTACAGGGATATGGCTACACCTTC. Its protein is CASSLQGYGYTF.

The rearrangement links TRBV2 to TRBJ2-5, with TRBD2 matching over 15 bases. The CDR3 has 17 amino acids. Germline lookup yields CDR1 SNHLY and CDR2 FYNNEI. Unmatched junction bases numbered 6, after V lost 3 bases and J lost 4 bases. The CDR3 spells CASSEGLAGGFVETQYF. DNA for the CDR3: TGTGCCAGCAGTGAGGGACTAGCGGGGGGATTTGTAGAGACCCAGTACTTC.

This sequence joins TRBV5-5 and TRBJ1-1; D uncertain. Germline CDR1 is SGHKS and CDR2 is YYEKEE (reference sequence). The CDR3 is made up of 14 amino acids. V gave up 3 bases and J gave up 0 bases, with 9 bases separating them. The CDR3 here is CASSSERLNTEAFF. The CDR3 DNA reads TGTGCCAGCAGCTCGGAGAGGCTGAACACTGAAGCTTTCTTT.

The chain uses TRBV19 and TRBJ1-5; D possibly corresponds to TRBD1 (6 bases). This CDR3 has 15 residues. V gave up 2 bases and J gave up 7 bases, with 15 bases separating them. Germline loops: CDR1 LNHDA, CDR2 SQIVND (reference sequence). This CDR3 is CASSIFSGEGQPQHF. The CDR3 bases are TGTGCCAGTAGTATATTTTCAGGGGAAGGCCAGCCCCAGCATTTT.

This clone was seen only a few times. The rearrangement links TRBV6-6 to TRBJ2-5; the D gene is possibly TRBD1 (6 bases). V was cut by 5 bases and J by 5 bases, with 18 bases left in between. CDR3 length: 15 amino acids. Germline V gene sequence: CDR1 MNHNY, CDR2 SVGAGI (reference sequence). The CDR3 loop is CASSRLQGRGETQYF. The CDR3 DNA reads TGTGCCAGCAGTCGCCTACAGGGAAGGGGGGAGACCCAGTACTTC.

This chain links TRBV27 with TRBJ2-6, with 8 positions matching TRBD1. The V segment lost 6 bases and the J segment 0 bases; nucleotides outside the gene matches: 4. Germline V gene data show CDR1 as MNHEY and CDR2 as SMNVEV (reference sequence). This CDR3 contains 16 residues. For the CDR3, the DNA is TGTGCCAGCAGCCGGACAGGGCTCTCTGGGGCCAACGTCCTGACTTTC. Protein product: CASSRTGLSGANVLTF.

The rearrangement uses TRBV6-5 and TRBJ1-4; unclear D gene. This CDR3 spans 15 amino acids. The V and J ends lost 7 bases and 1 base respectively, with 13 bases between them. Germline V gene sequence: CDR1 MNHEY, CDR2 SVGAGI. CDR3 nucleotide sequence: TGTGCCAGCACCGAGCGAAGGCGAACTAATGAAAAACTGTTTTTT. Amino acid sequence: CASTERRRTNEKLFF.

The chain uses TRBV3-1 (or the pseudogene TRBV3-2) and TRBJ2-5, with 7 bases identical to TRBD1. This CDR3 is 15 amino acids long. Looked up from germline, CDR1 is LGHDT and CDR2 is YNNKEL (reference sequence). V shed 1 base and J 4 bases; nucleotides not matched to a gene: 6. CDR3 protein: CASSQVQGTSETQYF. CDR3 bases: TGTGCCAGCAGCCAAGTACAGGGGACCTCAGAGACCCAGTACTTC.

This chain connects TRBV14 to TRBJ2-1; a weak D match, TRBD2 (6 bases). CDR1 is SGHDN, CDR2 FVKESK, per germline. The CDR3 is 16 residues long. Trimming left V 1 base short and J 8 bases short, with 18 bases between. CDR3: CASSQALGRRVYEQFF. CDR3 DNA sequence: TGTGCCAGCAGCCAAGCTCTGGGGAGGAGGGTCTATGAGCAGTTCTTC.

The V call is TRBV11-3, the J call TRBJ2-1; D gene unclear. Germline-derived CDR1 and CDR2 are SGHNT and YENEEA. The CDR3 spans 12 residues. The V gene lost 5 bases and the J gene lost 9 bases, with 11 bases spanning the gap. The CDR3 region has the DNA TGTGCCAGCAGCAGTGGTTACGGTGAGCAGTTCTTC. Its protein product is CASSSGYGEQFF. Supplemented by reference TRBV11-3 and TRBJ2-1, the full variable domain reads EAGVVQSPRYKIIEKKQPVAFWCNPISGHNTLYWYLQNLGQGPELLIRYENEEAVDDSQLPKDRFSAERLKGVDSTLKIQPAELGDSAVYLCASSSGYGEQFFGPGTRLTVL.

This clone has only a few counts. The rearrangement links TRBV6-5 to TRBJ1-2, with TRBD1 as a possible D gene (5 bases). CDR1 and CDR2 (germline): MNHEY, SVGAGI. Trimming took off 8 bases at V and 0 bases at J, with 16 bases between the two ends. The CDR3 is 15 amino acids. In DNA form, the CDR3 reads TGTGCCAGCGGAGACTTCAGGGTGCCTAACTATGGCTACACCTTC. Protein: CASGDFRVPNYGYTF.

The J gene is TRBJ1-1, the V gene TRBV18; D unresolved. The CDR3 spans 13 residues. Germline assignment: CDR1 KGHSH and CDR2 LQKENI. The ends were cut back, 1 base at V and 6 bases at J, with 9 bases in the middle. CDR3 bases: TGTGCCAGCTCACCACGCCAGGACTCTGAAGCTTTCTTT. The encoded protein is CASSPRQDSEAFF.

V and J are TRBV5-5 and TRBJ1-3; D is unresolved. The CDR3 is made up of 12 amino acids. Trimming left V 2 bases short and J 4 bases short, with 4 bases between. Germline V gene sequence: CDR1 SGHKS, CDR2 YYEKEE (reference sequence). CDR3 bases: TGTGCCAGCAGCTTAGCCGGAAACACCATATATTTT. Translation: CASSLAGNTIYF.

This chain links TRBV4-1 with TRBJ1-4; 9 bases match TRBD1. CDR1 and CDR2 from the germline V gene are MGHRA and YSYEKL. V lost 0 bases and J lost 8; bases outside the gene matches: 7. This CDR3 region has 16 residues. CDR3 amino acids: CASSQEGTGGVEKLFF. CDR3 DNA: TGCGCCAGCAGCCAAGAGGGAACAGGGGGCGTAGAAAAACTGTTTTTT.

J is TRBJ2-2 and V is TRBV6-5, with 7 bases that match TRBD1. Germline trimming cut 11 bases from V and 3 bases from J; bases unmatched to any gene: 6. Looked up from germline, CDR1 is MNHEY and CDR2 is SVGAGI. This CDR3 contains 13 residues. CDR3 sequence (DNA): TGTGCCGGCCGGGACAGCGACACCGGGGAGCTGTTTTTT. Amino acids: CAGRDSDTGELFF.

The table lists this clone with a count of one. The CDR3 region is CASSLDRGSNYGYTF. The CDR3 DNA reads as TGTGCCAGCAGCTTAGATCGGGGGAGTAACTATGGCTACACCTTC. The V call is TRBV7-9, the J call TRBJ1-2, with a possible D match to TRBD1 (5 bases). Trimming pared 1 base from V and 1 base from J, leaving 10 bases between. The CDR3 is 15 amino acids. Germline V lookup: CDR1 SEHNR, CDR2 FQNEAQ (reference sequence).

The gene calls are TRBV7-2 and TRBJ2-6; D is unclear. V was trimmed by 5 bases and J by 0 bases, leaving 8 bases between them. Germline CDR1 is SGHTA and CDR2 is FQGNSA. This CDR3 has 15 residues. DNA of the CDR3: TGTGCCAGCAGCACCCAGGCCTCTGGGGCCAACGTCCTGACTTTC. Encoded protein: CASSTQASGANVLTF.

A few counts support this clone. The genes are TRBV5-4 and TRBJ1-3; D remains unclear. Germline V gene lookup returns CDR1 SGHNT and CDR2 YYREEE (reference sequence). The CDR3 consists of 15 residues. Trimming removed 4 bases from V and 0 bases from J, with 11 bases in between. Here the CDR3 DNA reads TGTGCCAGCAGCGTGGACGCGTACTCTGGAAACACCATATATTTT. Amino acid sequence: CASSVDAYSGNTIYF.

V and J are TRBV6-1 and TRBJ2-3; D gene unclear. CDR3 length: 12 amino acids. The V end was cut by 2 bases, the J end by 4 bases, with 4 bases between. CDR1 and CDR2 from the germline V gene are MNHNS and SASEGT. CDR3: CASSEYADTQYF. The DNA of the CDR3 is TGTGCCAGCAGTGAATATGCAGATACGCAGTATTTT.